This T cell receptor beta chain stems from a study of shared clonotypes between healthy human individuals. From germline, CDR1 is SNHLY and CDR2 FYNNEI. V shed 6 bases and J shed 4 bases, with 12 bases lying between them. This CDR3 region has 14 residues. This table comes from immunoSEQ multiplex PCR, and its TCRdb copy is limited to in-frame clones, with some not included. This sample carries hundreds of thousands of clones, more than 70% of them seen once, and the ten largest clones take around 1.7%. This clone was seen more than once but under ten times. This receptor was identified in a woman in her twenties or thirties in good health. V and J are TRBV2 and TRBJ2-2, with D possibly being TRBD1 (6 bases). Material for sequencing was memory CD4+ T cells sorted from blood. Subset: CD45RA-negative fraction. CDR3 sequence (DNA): TGTGCCAGCAGACAGGGATTTAGCACCGGGGAGCTGTTTTTT. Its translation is CASRQGFSTGELFF.